The clone carrying this T cell receptor (beta chain) was counted at least ten times. The data derive from a study of Graves' ophthalmopathy and Graves' hyperthyroidism. Germline CDR1 reads MNHEY; CDR2 reads SVGEGT. This CDR3 comprises 12 residues. Between the trimmed V and J ends, which lost 2 bases and 4 bases, there was a span of 5 bases. The authors amplified TCR beta CDR3 regions, and they did so from RNA transcripts for repertoire sequencing. HTBI primers were used in a first-round RT-PCR, which preceded a second-round multiplex PCR. A single record per CDR3 protein comes from TCRdb applying MiXCR to the multiplex PCR reads. The data contain around 400,000 distinct CDR3 sequences, 15% to 20% of them singletons.

The sequence derives from a woman aged 18-35 years with Graves' ophthalmopathy. The sample taken for sequencing was peripheral blood. The chain recombines TRBV6-2 or TRBV6-3 with TRBJ1-1; D gene unclear. Here the CDR3 reads CASSYAATEAFF. Here the CDR3 DNA reads TGTGCCAGCAGTTACGCGGCCACTGAAGCTTTCTTT.